Each of the 10 T cell receptor beta chains below was sequenced from the same sample in a study of blood T cell repertoires in COVID-19. Generated by immunoSEQ multiplex PCR, the TCRdb table keeps only in-frame clones and is missing some. The data contain roughly 190,000 clones, approximately 84% of them singletons. Input material: PBMCs or T cells enriched from blood (not recorded which). These receptors all stem from a woman in her twenties or thirties who had recovered from COVID-19.

The J gene is TRBJ2-3, the V gene TRBV5-1; 7 bases fit TRBD1. After removal of 0 bases from V and 1 base from J, the junction contained 2 bases not matched to a gene. The CDR3 is 15 residues long. Germline CDR1 is SGHRS and CDR2 is YFSETQ. The CDR3 DNA sequence: TGCGCCAGCAGCTTGGATGGGACAGGCACAGATACGCAGTATTTT. Translating gives CASSLDGTGTDTQYF. Combining the CDR3 with reference TRBV5-1 and TRBJ2-3 gives the whole variable domain KAGVTQTPRYLIKTRGQQVTLSCSPISGHRSVSWYQQTPGQGLQFLFEYFSETQRNKGNFPGRFSGRQFSNSRSEMNVSTLELGDSALYLCASSLDGTGTDTQYFGPGTRLTVL.

The chain uses TRBV5-5 and TRBJ2-3; D possibly corresponds to TRBD2 (5 bases). CDR1 and CDR2 from the germline V gene are SGHKS and YYEKEE (reference sequence). The CDR3 consists of 15 residues. V was shortened by 1 base and J by 0 bases, with 9 bases between the two germline ends. The CDR3 reads CASSLRGSSTDTQYF. The CDR3 coding sequence is TGTGCCAGCAGCTTGCGGGGATCTAGCACAGATACGCAGTATTTT.

This clone was picked up a small number of times. This rearrangement joins TRBV15 to TRBJ2-7; TRBD1 matches 9 bases. The CDR3 length is 13 residues. Trimming removed 5 bases from V and 4 bases from J; junction bases left unmatched: 3. Germline-derived CDR1 and CDR2 are LNHNV and YYDKDF (reference sequence). The CDR3 DNA is TGTGCCACCAGCGGGACAGGGAAATACGAGCAGTACTTC. Translated: CATSGTGKYEQYF.

The V call is TRBV29-1, the J call TRBJ1-2; TRBD1 might be the D (5 bases). The V gene's germline CDR1 is SQVTM and CDR2 ANQGSEA. CDR3 length: 12 amino acids. Trimming took off 7 bases at V and 6 bases at J, with 15 bases between the two ends. This chain's CDR3 is CSARRGDDGYTF. The CDR3 bases are TGCAGCGCCCGGCGGGGGGATGATGGCTACACCTTC.

This clone was counted many times. This sample also contains other DNA sequences that code for the same CDR3. CDR3 region: CAWSVGTGIGGTEAFF. The CDR3 nucleotides read TGTGCCTGGAGTGTAGGAACAGGAATTGGCGGCACTGAAGCTTTCTTT. The chain employs TRBV30 and TRBJ1-1, with D possibly being TRBD1 (5 bases). Trimming removed 0 bases at V and 4 bases at J, with 18 bases between. CDR3 length: 16 residues. Per germline, CDR1 GTSNPN and CDR2 SVGIG (reference sequence). Using reference TRBV30 and TRBJ1-1 for the parts outside the CDR3, the full variable domain is SQTIHQWPATLVQPVGSPLSLECTVEGTSNPNLYWYRQAAGRGLQLLFYSVGIGQISSEVPQNLSASRPQDRQFILSSKKLLLSDSGFYLCAWSVGTGIGGTEAFFGQGTRLTVV.

The rearrangement uses TRBV27 and TRBJ2-3, with a possible D match to TRBD2 (6 bases). Germline values: CDR1 MNHEY, CDR2 SMNVEV (reference sequence). Deletions cut 0 bases from V and 0 bases from J, with 7 bases between. The CDR3 is 15 residues long. This CDR3 reads CASSLSGGSTDTQYF. CDR3 sequence (DNA): TGTGCCAGCAGTTTATCGGGGGGAAGCACAGATACGCAGTATTTT.

The chain carries TRBV19 and TRBJ1-4, with D possibly matching TRBD1 (5 bases). This CDR3 has 14 amino acids. Looked up from germline, CDR1 is LNHDA and CDR2 is SQIVND (reference sequence). V lost 6 bases to trimming and J lost 3 bases, with 11 bases between them. CDR3 bases: TGTGCCAGTAGAAGAGACAGACCTAATGAAAAACTGTTTTTT. Its protein is CASRRDRPNEKLFF.

The chain couples TRBV11-3 to TRBJ2-1, with 10 bases that match TRBD1. V shed 5 bases and J 9 bases; nucleotides not matched to a gene: 16. The CDR3 extends over 17 amino acids. Germline V lookup: CDR1 SGHNT, CDR2 YENEEA. CDR3 residues: CASSPRGEGTGDVEQFF. The DNA of the CDR3 is TGTGCCAGCAGCCCCAGGGGAGAAGGGACAGGGGATGTTGAGCAGTTCTTC.

The V and J genes are TRBV7-9 and TRBJ2-1; tentative D call: TRBD2 (6 bases). The CDR3 length is 16 residues. Germline assignment: CDR1 SEHNR and CDR2 FQNEAQ (reference sequence). The V gene lost 5 bases and the J gene lost 0 bases, with 14 bases spanning the gap. CDR3 in amino acids: CASSPAGTDSYNEQFF. The CDR3 coding sequence is TGTGCCAGCAGCCCGGCGGGGACGGACTCCTACAATGAGCAGTTCTTC.

A word on this clone: Other nucleotide sequences in the sample specify the same CDR3. The rearrangement joins TRBV4-1 to TRBJ2-5; TRBD2 matches 7 bases. Trimming cost V 3 bases and J 4 bases; bases outside gene matches: 8. The CDR3 loop spans 15 amino acids. Germline V gene data show CDR1 as MGHRA and CDR2 as YSYEKL. The CDR3 DNA sequence: TGCGCCAGCAGCCAGGGAAGCGGGGAACTAGAGACCCAGTACTTC. It is translated as CASSQGSGELETQYF.